This T cell receptor (beta chain) was found in a study of T cell responses to AZD1222 COVID-19 vaccine. Study in general: Pooled together were second doses at about 4 or about 12 weeks.

CDR3 length equals 14 residues. From germline, CDR1 is MNHEY and CDR2 SMNVEV (reference sequence). Trimming at V came to 5 bases and at J to 2 bases, leaving 3 bases not matched to a gene. Sequenced by immunoSEQ multiplex PCR; TCRdb stores in-frame clones only, minus some. The profile shows about 150,000 clones, 90% of them singletons. Broader study findings: Receipt of two AZD1222 doses was followed by a rise in Spike-specific TCR breadth and depth. Donor demographics were predominantly white British with a female majority; clonal diversity may be underestimated.

Worth noting for this clone: Its antigen is currently unknown.

This clonotype was obtained from an adult in good health. The sample here was peripheral blood, taken on day 0 of AZD1222 vaccination. This chain connects TRBV27 to TRBJ1-2; 9 nucleotides match TRBD1. The CDR3 nucleotides read TGTGCCAGCAGTCCGGGGACAGGGAACTATGGCTACACCTTC. Its protein product is CASSPGTGNYGYTF.